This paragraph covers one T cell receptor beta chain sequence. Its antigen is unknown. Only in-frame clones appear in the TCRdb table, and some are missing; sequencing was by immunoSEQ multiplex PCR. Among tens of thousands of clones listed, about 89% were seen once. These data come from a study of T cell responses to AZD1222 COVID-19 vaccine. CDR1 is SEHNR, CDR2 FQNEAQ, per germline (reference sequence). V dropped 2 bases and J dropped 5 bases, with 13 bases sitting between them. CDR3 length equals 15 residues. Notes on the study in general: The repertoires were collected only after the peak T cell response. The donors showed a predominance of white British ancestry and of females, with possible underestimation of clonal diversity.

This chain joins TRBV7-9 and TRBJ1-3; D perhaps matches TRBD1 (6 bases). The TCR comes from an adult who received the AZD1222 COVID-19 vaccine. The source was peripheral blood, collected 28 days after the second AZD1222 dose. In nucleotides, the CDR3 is TGTGCCAGCAGCTTATTGCAGGGGAGTCGAAACACCATATATTTT. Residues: CASSLLQGSRNTIYF.